The clone carrying this TCR beta chain came up many times. Its cognate antigen is unknown. These data come from a study of T cell repertoires in cytomegalovirus infection. Germline assignment: CDR1 MNHNS and CDR2 SASEGT. The CDR3 runs to 14 residues. V lost 6 bases and J lost 5, with 14 bases in between. TCRdb redid the calling of the reads with MiXCR, one entry per CDR3 protein. Of about half a million distinct CDR3 sequences in the sample, 30% to 40% were seen once. The chain links TRBV6-1 to TRBJ1-5; D remains ambiguous. Here the sequenced sample was cultured PBMCs, taken from culture after CMV antigen stimulation. The origin of this receptor is a human donor in good health (CMV status not recorded). Some clones in this sample may be carry-over from other donors' samples. Here the CDR3 DNA reads TGTGCCAGCAGGGCCCGGCAGAGTTATCAGCCCCAGCATTTT. It specifies CASRARQSYQPQHF.